This T cell receptor beta chain was captured in a study of T cells in Graves' hyperthyroidism and ophthalmopathy (dated by TCRdb to about 2019). Broadly, across the study: To identify distinguishing TCR V-J signatures, a discovery cohort of 95 to 100 patients was used, comprising approximately 40 with Graves' ophthalmopathy and around 60 with stable Graves' hyperthyroidism. Whether ophthalmopathy could be predicted prospectively was tested in an independent validation cohort made up of some 20 hyperthyroidism patients plus 17 patients who later progressed to ophthalmopathy. The paper reports TCR Vbeta CDR3 sequencing of 130 to 150 peripheral blood samples: approximately 43 ophthalmopathy, fewer than 80 hyperthyroidism and 17 progressor patients. The study also compared thyroid tissue and blood T-cell repertoires from over 5 Graves' hyperthyroidism patients. The approximately 95 discovery patients were divided at random into training and test sets in a 7:3 ratio. Once sampling was done, hyperthyroidism patients were given methimazole at a starting dose of 30 mg daily, whereas ophthalmopathy patients were given high-dose intravenous methylprednisolone.

This clonotype occurred many times. The antigen it binds to is not known. Per-base quality was not reported, and no clone a single base away is much larger than it. The study excluded patients with uncontrolled infections, other autoimmune diseases, pregnancy or lactation. Diagnoses were based on clinical symptoms, serum thyroxine and TRAb, thyroid ultrasound and orbital computed tomography. Total RNA was extracted using Trizol reagent, and RNA quality was assessed on an Agilent 2100 Bioanalyzer. The CDR3 starts with the cysteine, ends with the phenylalanine, and has 15 residues. The DNA shown is the 45-base CDR3, in frame from base 1. Ends trimmed: V by 1 base, J by 2 bases; bases unmatched to a gene: 2. In the germline V gene, CDR1 corresponds to MGHRA and CDR2 to YSYEKL. Findings and caveats that apply to the study as a whole: Ophthalmopathy was separated from stable hyperthyroidism by a 13 V-J signature model, with about 86% sensitivity and about 81% specificity obtained in cross-validation and 80%/75% obtained in testing. In validation, the model predicted progression to ophthalmopathy with over 60% sensitivity and around 72% specificity, a median of approximately 6.5 months before onset. Sample size was not statistically predetermined, and investigators were not blinded to group allocation. Most expanded thyroid clonotypes (frequency above 0.001) were also detected in blood, a finding suggesting that blood repertoires may reflect thyroid immune responses.

TCR beta CDR3 regions were amplified from RNA transcripts. The first round of RT-PCR for the TCR CDR3 was performed with the HTBI primer set and the Qiagen OneStep RT-PCR kit. Libraries were constructed in a second round of multiplex PCR, after which size selection and purification were carried out. Paired-end sequencing of the libraries was performed with 100 bp reads on an Illumina HiSeq2000. For the original study's pipeline: SOAPnuke was used to process the raw data, removing reads that contained adapters or uncalled bases, had a mean Phred below 15, or lacked an exact match to the constant primer or identifier. High-quality paired reads were merged using COPE v1.2.5, and each unique nucleotide sequence was defined as a clonotype. Clonotypes were aligned to IMGT TRBV, TRBD and TRBJ reference segments using MiTCR v1.1. The analysis was restricted to V-J combinations with a frequency above 0.0001, which together covered 99% to 99.2% of the repertoires. A TCS score was defined as the ratio between F50 (clonal expansion) and ExV (chaos), using BLOSUM62-based TCRdist between CDR3 peptides within each V-J. Welch's t-statistics and random forest reduced just over 500 V-J features to 13, which were used in a naive Bayes classifier (R e1071). Thyroid-blood repertoire similarity was quantified with the Morisita-Horn index. The public reads were reprocessed in TCRdb via fastp at Q25 and MiXCR, keeping in-frame beta chains. Rows merge per CDR3 protein into single entries with the most common DNA and genes. TCRdb, rather than the study authors, made the V and J calls. The sample table shows 480,000 or so distinct CDR3 sequences, and 40% to 50% are seen once. The ten largest clones take up approximately 44% of the sample.

The chain couples TRBV4-1 to TRBJ2-7, with 10 bases aligning to TRBD1. This TCR was recovered from an adult woman with Graves' disease, either hyperthyroidism or ophthalmopathy (not recorded which). The sample comprised peripheral blood or thyroid tissue (not recorded which). The CDR3 region has the sequence CASSQGQGATYEQYF. The DNA is TGCGCCAGCAGCCAAGGACAGGGGGCAACCTACGAGCAGTACTTC.